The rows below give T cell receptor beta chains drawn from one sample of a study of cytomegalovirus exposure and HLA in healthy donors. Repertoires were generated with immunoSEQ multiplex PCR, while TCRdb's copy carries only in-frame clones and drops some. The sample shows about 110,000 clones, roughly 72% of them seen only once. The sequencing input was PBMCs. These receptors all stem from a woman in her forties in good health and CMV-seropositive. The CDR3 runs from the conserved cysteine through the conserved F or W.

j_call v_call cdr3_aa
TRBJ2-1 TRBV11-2 CASTSNRGGYNEQFF
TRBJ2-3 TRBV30 CAWGGQGWGTDTQYF
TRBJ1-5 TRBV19 CASSISAGNQPQHF
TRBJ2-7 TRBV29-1 CSVKQEYEQYF
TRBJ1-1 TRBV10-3 CAASGDSTEAFF
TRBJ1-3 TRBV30 CAWSEGTASGNTIYF
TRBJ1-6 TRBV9 CASSRGQVNSPLHF
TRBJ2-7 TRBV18 CASSPPSQGTQGGQYF
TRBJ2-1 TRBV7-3 CASSLPTSGGAREQFF
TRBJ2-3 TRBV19 CASSILAGAGTDTQYF
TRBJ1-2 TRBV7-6 CASSLAGRYGYTF
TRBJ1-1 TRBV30 CAWSAWTGGPEAFF
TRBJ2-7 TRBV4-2 CASSQDEGQGAYEQYF
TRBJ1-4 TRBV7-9 CASSLTSNEKLFF
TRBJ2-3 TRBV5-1 CASSFGHSTDTQYF
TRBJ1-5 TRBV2 CASSGFRGPNQPQHF
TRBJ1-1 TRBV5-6 CASSLWRGNTEAFF
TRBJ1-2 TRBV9 CASSVVGDRPMRLNYGYTF
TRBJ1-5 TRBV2 CASRPQQGYSNQPQHF
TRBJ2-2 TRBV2 CASRVGTSGRSGELFF
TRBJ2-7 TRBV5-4 CASSLKGTGGHEQYF
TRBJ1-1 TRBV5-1 CASSGRDTEAFF